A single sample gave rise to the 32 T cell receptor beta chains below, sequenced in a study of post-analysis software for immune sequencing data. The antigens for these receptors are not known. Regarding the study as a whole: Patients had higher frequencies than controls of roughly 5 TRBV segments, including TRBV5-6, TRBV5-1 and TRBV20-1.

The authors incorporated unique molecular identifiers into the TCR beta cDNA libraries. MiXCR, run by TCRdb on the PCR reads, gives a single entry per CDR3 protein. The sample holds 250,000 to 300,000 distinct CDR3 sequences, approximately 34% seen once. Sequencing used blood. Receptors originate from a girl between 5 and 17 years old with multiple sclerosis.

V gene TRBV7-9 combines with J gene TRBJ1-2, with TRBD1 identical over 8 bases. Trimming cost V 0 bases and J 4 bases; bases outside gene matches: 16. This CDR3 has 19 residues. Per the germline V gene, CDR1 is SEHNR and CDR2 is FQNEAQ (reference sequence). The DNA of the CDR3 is TGTGCCAGCAGCTTAGCGTCTCCGGGACAGGACCTCCAAGGCTATGGCTACACCTTC. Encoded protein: CASSLASPGQDLQGYGYTF.

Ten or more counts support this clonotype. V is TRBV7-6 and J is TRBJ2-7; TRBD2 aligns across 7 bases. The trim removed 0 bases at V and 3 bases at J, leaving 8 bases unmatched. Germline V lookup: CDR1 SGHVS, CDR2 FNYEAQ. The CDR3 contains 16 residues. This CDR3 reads CASSLACLAVHYEQYF. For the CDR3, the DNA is TGTGCCAGCAGCTTAGCGTGTCTAGCGGTACACTACGAGCAGTACTTC.

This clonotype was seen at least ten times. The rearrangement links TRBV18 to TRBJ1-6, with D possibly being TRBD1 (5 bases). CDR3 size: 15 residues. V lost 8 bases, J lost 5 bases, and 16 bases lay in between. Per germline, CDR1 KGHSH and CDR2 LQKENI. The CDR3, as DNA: TGTGCCAGCCATTGGGGTGGACAAAATAATTCACCCCTCCACTTT. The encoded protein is CASHWGGQNNSPLHF. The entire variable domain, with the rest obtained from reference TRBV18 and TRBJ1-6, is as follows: NAGVMQNPRHLVRRRGQEARLRCSPMKGHSHVYWYRQLPEEGLKFMVYLQKENIIDESGMPKERFSAEFPKEGPSILRIQQVVRGDSAAYFCASHWGGQNNSPLHFGNGTRLTVT.

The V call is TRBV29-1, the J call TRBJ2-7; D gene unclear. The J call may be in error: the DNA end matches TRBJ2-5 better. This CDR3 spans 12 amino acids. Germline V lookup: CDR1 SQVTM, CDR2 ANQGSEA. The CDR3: CSVGQVKETQYF. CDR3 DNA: TGCAGCGTTGGGCAAGTGAAAGAGACCCAGTACTTC.

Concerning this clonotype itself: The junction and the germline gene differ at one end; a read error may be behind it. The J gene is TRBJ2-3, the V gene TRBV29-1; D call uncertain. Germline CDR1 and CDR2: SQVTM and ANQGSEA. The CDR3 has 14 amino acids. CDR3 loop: CSVEGGRNTDTQYF. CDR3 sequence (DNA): TGCAGCGTGGAAGGTGGCAGAAACACAGATACGCAGTATTTT.

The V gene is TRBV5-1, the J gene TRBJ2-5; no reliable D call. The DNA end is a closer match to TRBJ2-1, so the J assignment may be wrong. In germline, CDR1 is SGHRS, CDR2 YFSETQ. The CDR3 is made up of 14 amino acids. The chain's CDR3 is CASSVRLGQETQFF. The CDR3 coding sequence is TGCGCCAGCAGCGTACGACTTGGTCAAGAGACCCAGTTCTTC.

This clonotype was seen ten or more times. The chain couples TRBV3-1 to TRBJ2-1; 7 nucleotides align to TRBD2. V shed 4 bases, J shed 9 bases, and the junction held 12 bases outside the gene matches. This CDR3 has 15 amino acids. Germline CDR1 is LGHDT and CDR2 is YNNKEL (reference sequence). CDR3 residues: CASSPTSRLAIEQFF. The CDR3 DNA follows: TGTGCCAGCAGCCCCACTTCTCGACTAGCTATTGAGCAGTTCTTC.

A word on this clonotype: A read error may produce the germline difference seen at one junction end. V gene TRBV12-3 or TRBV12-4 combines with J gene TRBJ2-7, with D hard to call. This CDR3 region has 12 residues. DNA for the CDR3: TGCGCCAGCAGTTACGGCGGAAGGGAGCAGTACTTC. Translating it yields CASSYGGREQYF.

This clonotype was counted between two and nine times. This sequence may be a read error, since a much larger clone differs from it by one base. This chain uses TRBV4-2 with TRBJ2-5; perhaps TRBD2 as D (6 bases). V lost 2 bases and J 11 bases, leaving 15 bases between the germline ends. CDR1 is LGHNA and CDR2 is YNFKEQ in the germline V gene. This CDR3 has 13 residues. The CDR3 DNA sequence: TGTGCCAGCAGCCAAACGGGAGACAATGAGCAGTACTTC. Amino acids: CASSQTGDNEQYF.

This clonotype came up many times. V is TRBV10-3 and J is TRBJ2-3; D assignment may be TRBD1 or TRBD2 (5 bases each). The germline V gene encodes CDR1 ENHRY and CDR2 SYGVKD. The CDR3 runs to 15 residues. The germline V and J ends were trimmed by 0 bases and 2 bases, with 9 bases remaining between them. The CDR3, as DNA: TGTGCCATCAGTGAGTCGTGGGGGAACACAGATACGCAGTATTTT. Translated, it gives CAISESWGNTDTQYF.

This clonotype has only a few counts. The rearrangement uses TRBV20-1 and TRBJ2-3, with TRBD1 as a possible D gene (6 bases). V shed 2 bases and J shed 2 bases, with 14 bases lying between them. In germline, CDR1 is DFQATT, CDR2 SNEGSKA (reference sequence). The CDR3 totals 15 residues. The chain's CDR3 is CSARRDRTNTDTQYF. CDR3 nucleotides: TGCAGTGCTAGACGAGACAGGACAAACACAGATACGCAGTATTTT.

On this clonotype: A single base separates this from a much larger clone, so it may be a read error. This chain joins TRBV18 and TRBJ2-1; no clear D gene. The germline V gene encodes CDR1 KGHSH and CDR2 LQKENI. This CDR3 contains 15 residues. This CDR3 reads CAGSPPSVSYNEQFF. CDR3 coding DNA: TGTGCCGGCTCACCACCGAGCGTCTCCTACAATGAGCAGTTCTTC. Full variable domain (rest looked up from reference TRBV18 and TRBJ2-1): NAGVMQNPRHLVRRRGQEARLRCSPMKGHSHVYWYRQLPEEGLKFMVYLQKENIIDESGMPKERFSAEFPKEGPSILRIQQVVRGDSAAYFCAGSPPSVSYNEQFFGPGTRLTVL.

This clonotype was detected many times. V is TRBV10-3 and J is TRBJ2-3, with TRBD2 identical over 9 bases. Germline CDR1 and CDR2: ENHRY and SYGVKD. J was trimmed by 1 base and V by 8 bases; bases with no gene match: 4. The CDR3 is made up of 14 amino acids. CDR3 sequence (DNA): TGTGCCATCCGTCCTAGCGGGGGCACAGATACGCAGTATTTT. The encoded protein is CAIRPSGGTDTQYF.

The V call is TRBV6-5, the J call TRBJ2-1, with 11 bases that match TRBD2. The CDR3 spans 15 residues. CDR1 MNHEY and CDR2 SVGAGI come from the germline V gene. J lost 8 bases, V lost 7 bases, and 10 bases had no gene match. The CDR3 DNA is TGTGCCAGCACGCGCCTAGCGGGAGGAGGTGATGAGCAGTTCTTC. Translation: CASTRLAGGGDEQFF.

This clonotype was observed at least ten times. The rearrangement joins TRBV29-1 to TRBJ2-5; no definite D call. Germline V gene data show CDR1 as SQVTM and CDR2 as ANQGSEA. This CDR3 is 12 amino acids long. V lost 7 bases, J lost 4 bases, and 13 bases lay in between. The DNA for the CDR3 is TGCAGCGCAACTTTTATTGGAGAGACCCAGTACTTC. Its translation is CSATFIGETQYF.

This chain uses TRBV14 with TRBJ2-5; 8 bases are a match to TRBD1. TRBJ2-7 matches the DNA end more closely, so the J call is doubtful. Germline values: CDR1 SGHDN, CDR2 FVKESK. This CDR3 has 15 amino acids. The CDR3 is CASNNGGTGDYEQYF. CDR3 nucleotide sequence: TGTGCCAGCAACAACGGCGGGACAGGAGACTACGAGCAGTACTTC.

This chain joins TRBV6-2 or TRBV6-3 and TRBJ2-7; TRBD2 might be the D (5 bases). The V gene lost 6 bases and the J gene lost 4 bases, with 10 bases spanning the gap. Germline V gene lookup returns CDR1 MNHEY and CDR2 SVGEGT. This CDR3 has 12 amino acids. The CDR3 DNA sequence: TGTGCCAGCAGCAATCGGGGATACGAGCAGTACTTC. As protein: CASSNRGYEQYF.

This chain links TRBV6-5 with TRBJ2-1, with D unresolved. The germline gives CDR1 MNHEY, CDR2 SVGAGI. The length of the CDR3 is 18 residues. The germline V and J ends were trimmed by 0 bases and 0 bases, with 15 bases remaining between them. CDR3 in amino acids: CASSYSIFAQSSYNEQFF. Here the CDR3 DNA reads TGTGCCAGCAGTTACTCGATTTTTGCGCAGAGCTCCTACAATGAGCAGTTCTTC.

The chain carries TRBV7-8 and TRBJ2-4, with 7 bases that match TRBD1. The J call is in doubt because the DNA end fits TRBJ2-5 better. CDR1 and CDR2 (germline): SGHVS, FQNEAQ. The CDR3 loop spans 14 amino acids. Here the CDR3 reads CASSSSRGQETQYF. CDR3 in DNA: TGTGCCAGCAGCTCTTCCAGGGGGCAAGAGACCCAGTACTTC.

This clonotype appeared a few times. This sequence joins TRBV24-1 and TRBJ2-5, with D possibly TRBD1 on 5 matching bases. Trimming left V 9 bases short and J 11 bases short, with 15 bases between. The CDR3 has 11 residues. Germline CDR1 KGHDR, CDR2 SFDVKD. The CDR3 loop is CATARGHRQYF. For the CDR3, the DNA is TGTGCCACCGCGAGAGGACACCGGCAGTACTTC.

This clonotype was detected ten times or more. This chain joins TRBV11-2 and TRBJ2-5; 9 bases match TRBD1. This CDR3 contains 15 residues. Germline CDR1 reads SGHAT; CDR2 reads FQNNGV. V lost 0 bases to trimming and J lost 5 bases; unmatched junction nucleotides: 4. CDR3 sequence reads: CASSLDTGGVETQYF. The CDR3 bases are TGTGCCAGCAGCTTAGATACAGGGGGCGTCGAGACCCAGTACTTC.

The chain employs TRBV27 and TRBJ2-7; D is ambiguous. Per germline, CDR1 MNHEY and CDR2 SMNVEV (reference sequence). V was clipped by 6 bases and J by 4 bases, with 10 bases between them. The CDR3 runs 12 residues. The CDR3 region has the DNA TGTGCCAGCAGGTCCTTTTATTACGAGCAGTACTTC. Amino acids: CASRSFYYEQYF.

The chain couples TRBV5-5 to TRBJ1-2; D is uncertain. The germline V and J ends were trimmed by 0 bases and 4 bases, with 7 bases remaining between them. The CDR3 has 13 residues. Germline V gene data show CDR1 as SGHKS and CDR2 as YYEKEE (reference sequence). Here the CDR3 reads CASSLGYSYGYTF. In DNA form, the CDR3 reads TGTGCCAGCAGCTTGGGGTATTCCTATGGCTACACCTTC.

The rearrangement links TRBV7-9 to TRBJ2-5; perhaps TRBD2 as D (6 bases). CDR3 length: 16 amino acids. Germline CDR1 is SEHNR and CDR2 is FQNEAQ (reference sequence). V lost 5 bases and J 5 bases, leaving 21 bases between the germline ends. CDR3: CASSTQITSPSETQYF. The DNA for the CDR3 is TGTGCCAGCAGCACCCAAATAACTAGCCCGTCGGAGACCCAGTACTTC. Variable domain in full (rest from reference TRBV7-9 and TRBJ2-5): DTGVSQNPRHKITKRGQNVTFRCDPISEHNRLYWYRQTLGQGPEFLTYFQNEAQLEKSRLLSDRFSAERPKGSFSTLEIQRTEQGDSAMYLCASSTQITSPSETQYFGPGTRLLVL.

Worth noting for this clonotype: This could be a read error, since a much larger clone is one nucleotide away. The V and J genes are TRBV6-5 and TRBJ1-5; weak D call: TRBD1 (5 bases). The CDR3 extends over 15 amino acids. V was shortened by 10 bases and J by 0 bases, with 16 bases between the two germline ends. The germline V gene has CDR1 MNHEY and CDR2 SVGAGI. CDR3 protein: CANSGGFYSNQPQHF. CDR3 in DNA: TGTGCCAACAGCGGGGGTTTTTATAGCAATCAGCCCCAGCATTTT.

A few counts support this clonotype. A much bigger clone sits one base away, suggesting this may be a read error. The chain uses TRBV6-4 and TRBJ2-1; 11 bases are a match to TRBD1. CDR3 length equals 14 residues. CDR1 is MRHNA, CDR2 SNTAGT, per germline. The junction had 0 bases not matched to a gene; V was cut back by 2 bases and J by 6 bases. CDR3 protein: CASSDGTGGNEQFF. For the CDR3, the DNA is TGTGCCAGCAGTGACGGGACAGGGGGCAATGAGCAGTTCTTC.

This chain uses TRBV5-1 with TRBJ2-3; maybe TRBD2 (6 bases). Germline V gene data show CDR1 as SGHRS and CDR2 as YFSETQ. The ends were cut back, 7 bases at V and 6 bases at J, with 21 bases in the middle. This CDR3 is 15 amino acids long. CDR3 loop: CASSGQGGFRDTQYF. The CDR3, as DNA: TGCGCCAGCTCCGGCCAAGGAGGGTTCAGGGATACGCAGTATTTT.

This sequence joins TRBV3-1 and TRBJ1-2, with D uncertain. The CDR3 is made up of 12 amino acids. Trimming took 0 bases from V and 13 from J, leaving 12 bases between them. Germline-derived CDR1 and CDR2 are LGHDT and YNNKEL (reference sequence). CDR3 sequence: CASSQDDPERTF. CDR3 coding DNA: TGTGCCAGCAGCCAAGATGACCCCGAGCGCACCTTC.

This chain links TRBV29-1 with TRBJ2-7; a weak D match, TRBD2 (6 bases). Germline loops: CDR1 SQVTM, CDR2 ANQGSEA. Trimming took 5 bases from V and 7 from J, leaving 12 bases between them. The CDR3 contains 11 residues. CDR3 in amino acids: CSVLGGREQYF. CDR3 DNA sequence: TGCAGCGTTTTGGGGGGAAGGGAGCAGTACTTC.

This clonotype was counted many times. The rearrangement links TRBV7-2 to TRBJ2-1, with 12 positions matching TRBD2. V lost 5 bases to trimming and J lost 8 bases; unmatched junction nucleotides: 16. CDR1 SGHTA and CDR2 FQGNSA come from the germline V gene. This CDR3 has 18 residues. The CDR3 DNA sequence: TGTGCCAGCAGCCAGAGGGTGGTGACTAGCGGGAGTAACTATGAGCAGTTCTTC. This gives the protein CASSQRVVTSGSNYEQFF. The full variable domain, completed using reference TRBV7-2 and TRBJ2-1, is GAGVSQSPSNKVTEKGKDVELRCDPISGHTALYWYRQSLGQGLEFLIYFQGNSAPDKSGLPSDRFSAERTGGSVSTLTIQRTQQEDSAVYLCASSQRVVTSGSNYEQFFGPGTRLTVL.

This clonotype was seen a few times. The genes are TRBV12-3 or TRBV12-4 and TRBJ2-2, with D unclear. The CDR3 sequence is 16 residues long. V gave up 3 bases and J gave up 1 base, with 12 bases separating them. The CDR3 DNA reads TGTGCCAGCAGTTTTTTAGTCCCAGGGAACACCGGGGAGCTGTTTTTT. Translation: CASSFLVPGNTGELFF.

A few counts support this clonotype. The CDR3 loop reads CASSLMGLAGTGELFF. DNA for the CDR3: TGTGCCAGCAGCTTAATGGGACTAGCGGGAACCGGGGAGCTGTTTTTT. This chain uses TRBV7-8 with TRBJ2-2; 13 bases match TRBD2. The CDR3 extends over 16 amino acids. Losses at the gene ends were 2 bases for V and 5 bases for J; bases not matched to a gene: 2. Germline loops: CDR1 SGHVS, CDR2 FQNEAQ.